This T cell receptor (beta chain) derives from a study of tumor-infiltrating lymphocytes in primary liver carcinoma. Study-level background: Tumor lesions were T1-T3 N0M0 and spanned about 4.2 to 11 cm. Regarding the study as a whole: The study found tumor-adjacent and tumor-blood pairs overlapped less than tumor region pairs.

Trimming took 1 base from V and 6 from J, leaving 14 bases between them. Germline V CDR1 and CDR2: SGHRS, YFSETQ. The CDR3 consists of 14 residues. From 20-30 mg of unsorted bulk tissue, DNA and RNA were co-extracted together. Turning to this clonotype: Antigen: not known. A much larger clone is a single base away; this may be a read error. Because the CDR3 is missing its conserved closing phenylalanine or tryptophan, this is likely a read error.

A primer matching the constant region was used to make TCR beta cDNA from 500 to 600 ng of total RNA. Nested multiplex PCR, run for three rounds with slightly modified ARM-PCR, yielded TCR beta libraries. The two initial PCR rounds, roughly 11 cycles each, used TRBV1-TRBV30 forward and C-beta reverse primers. TCRdb re-called the multiplex PCR reads through MiXCR, storing one row per CDR3 protein. The sample holds 95,000 to 100,000 distinct CDR3 sequences, approximately 70% seen once. This chain connects TRBV5-1 to TRBJ2-7; tentatively, D is TRBD2 (7 bases). This clonotype was sampled from a woman aged 60-75 years with primary liver carcinoma and hepatitis B virus infection. The sample was liver tumor tissue from sampling region 2. Noted subset: tumor region T2, inferior pole. DNA for the CDR3: TGCGCCAGCAGCTTGACGGGGGGCGGAGGCGAGCAGTACTTA. This codes for CASSLTGGGGEQYL.